These T cell receptor beta chains were read from a single sample in a study of metastatic and nonmetastatic thyroid tumors. TCRdb re-analyzed the PCR reads through MiXCR. This sample has about 7,000 clones, with more than 15% found just once. Sequenced material: adjacent normal tissue. These TCRs come from a male donor with papillary thyroid cancer or a benign thyroid nodule (not recorded which). Some clones in this sample may be carry-over from other donors' samples. The CDR3 runs from the conserved cysteine through the conserved F or W. The D gene is left open where the match is weak. For some rows the clone size is stated as once, few or many, or as a class when expanded; others skip it.

>TRBJ1-3|15|.|.|TRBV6-1
TGTGCCAGCAGTCACAGGGCCCCGCCTGGAAACACCATGTATTTT
CASSHRAPPGNTMYF
>TRBJ2-1|15|.|.|TRBV28
TGTGCCAGCAGTTTAAGGGTTGGGGTCGGCAATGAGCAGTTCTTC
CASSLRVGVGNEQFF
>TRBJ1-5|14|.|many|TRBV4-3
TGCGCCAGCAGCCAAGACCCCAGCAATCAGCCCCAGCATTTT
CASSQDPSNQPQHF
>TRBJ2-3|12|.|.|TRBV11-2
TGTGCCAGCAGCTTAGATGGAGATACGCAGTATTTT
CASSLDGDTQYF
>TRBJ2-7|17|.|many|TRBV5-5
TGTGCCAGCAGCTTGGGAGGTATGGGGGACACCTCTTACGAGCAGTACTTC
CASSLGGMGDTSYEQYF
>TRBJ2-2|17|TRBD2|.|TRBV6-1
TGTGCCAGCAGTGTTTTCGGACTAGCGGGAGCTGGTACGGAGCTGTTTTTT
CASSVFGLAGAGTELFF
>TRBJ2-5|13|TRBD1|.|TRBV20-1
TGCAGTGCTAGAGGACAGGGAAAAGAGCCCCAGTACTTC
CSARGQGKEPQYF
>TRBJ1-1|15|.|.|TRBV9
TGTGCCAGCAGCGTAGGAAGAGGGGTGAACACTGAAGCTTTCTTT
CASSVGRGVNTEAFF
>TRBJ1-1|16|.|few|TRBV20-1
TGCAGTGCTAGAGATGACGCAAGGCCTTTGGACACTGAAGCTTTCTTT
CSARDDARPLDTEAFF
>TRBJ2-1|13|.|medium-sized|TRBV20-1
TGCAGTGCTAGAGATCAAGACGCAGAGGGGCAGTTCTTC
CSARDQDAEGQFF
>TRBJ1-1|13|.|large|TRBV18
TGTGCCAGCTCACCACAGGGTGGGACTGAAGCTTTCTTT
CASSPQGGTEAFF
>TRBJ1-1|15|.|.|TRBV29-1
TGCAGCGTCGCCGGGGGGACCCTAGGTTACACTGAAGCTTTCTTT
CSVAGGTLGYTEAFF
>TRBJ2-7|14|TRBD2|.|TRBV20-1
TGCAGTGCTAGAGAGGCGGGAGACTCCTACGAGCAGTACTTC
CSAREAGDSYEQYF
>TRBJ1-6|14|TRBD1|.|TRBV11-2
TGTGCCAGCAGCTTAACAGGGGATGATTCACCCCTCCACTTT
CASSLTGDDSPLHF
>TRBJ1-5|14|.|.|TRBV9
TGTGCCAGCAGTCCAGTTCCCCCCGATCAGCCCCAGCATTTT
CASSPVPPDQPQHF
>TRBJ1-2|14|.|many|TRBV12-3/TRBV12-4
TGTGCCAGCAGTTTTCTCGGGGCTTACTATGGCTACACCTTC
CASSFLGAYYGYTF
>TRBJ2-3|12|.|few|TRBV20-1
TGCAGTGCTCCGGACGGGACAGATACGCAGTATTTT
CSAPDGTDTQYF
>TRBJ1-4|10|.|few|TRBV6-1
TGTGCCAGCCTTAGTGAAAAACTGTTTTTT
CASLSEKLFF